This passage covers 24 T cell receptor beta chains from one sample sequenced in a study of control samples from healthy donors and cancer patients. The method was immunoSEQ multiplex PCR; TCRdb's version includes in-frame clones alone and lacks a portion of them. The data show fewer than 100,000 clones, about four fifths seen once. Source material: blood. The origin of the receptors is a woman between 55 and 75 years old in good health.

The chain has TRBV13 and TRBJ2-5; 9 nucleotides match TRBD1. Per the germline V gene, CDR1 is PRHDT and CDR2 is FYEKMQ (reference sequence). The CDR3 has 16 residues. The ends lost 3 bases at V and 2 bases at J; junction bases unmatched: 7. CDR3 sequence: CASSFGQGSDQETQYF. CDR3 bases: TGTGCCAGCAGCTTTGGACAGGGGAGCGATCAAGAGACCCAGTACTTC.

The chain carries TRBV19 and TRBJ1-1; 7 positions agree with TRBD1. Losses at the gene ends were 4 bases for V and 3 bases for J; bases not matched to a gene: 11. CDR1 LNHDA and CDR2 SQIVND come from the germline V gene (reference sequence). The CDR3 consists of 16 residues. The CDR3 region has the DNA TGTGCCAGTAGTAGCCGAGGAGGGGGCCGTGACACTGAAGCTTTCTTT. The encoded protein is CASSSRGGGRDTEAFF. Looking up the rest from reference TRBV19 and TRBJ1-1 gives the full variable domain: DGGITQSPKYLFRKEGQNVTLSCEQNLNHDAMYWYRQDPGQGLRLIYYSQIVNDFQKGDIAEGYSVSREKKESFPLTVTSAQKNPTAFYLCASSSRGGGRDTEAFFGQGTRLTVV.

Here the CDR3 DNA reads TGTGCCAGCAGCCGCACAGGGTTAAACACTGAAGCTTTCTTT. It translates to CASSRTGLNTEAFF. The V call is TRBV3-1 (or the pseudogene TRBV3-2), the J call TRBJ1-1; a possible D gene is TRBD1 (6 bases). Germline CDR1 LGHDT, CDR2 YNNKEL (reference sequence). This CDR3 has 14 amino acids. Deletions cut 4 bases from V and 2 bases from J, with 11 bases between.

The chain combines TRBV7-9 with TRBJ1-2; no definite D call. V lost 5 bases and J lost 0, with 13 bases in between. This CDR3 contains 15 residues. Germline V gives CDR1 SEHNR, CDR2 FQNEAQ (reference sequence). CDR3 sequence: CASSPSGLANYGYTF. The CDR3 DNA is TGTGCCAGCAGCCCCTCGGGGTTAGCTAACTATGGCTACACCTTC. Variable domain in full (rest from reference TRBV7-9 and TRBJ1-2): DTGVSQNPRHKITKRGQNVTFRCDPISEHNRLYWYRQTLGQGPEFLTYFQNEAQLEKSRLLSDRFSAERPKGSFSTLEIQRTEQGDSAMYLCASSPSGLANYGYTFGSGTRLTVV.

The gene calls are TRBV10-1 and TRBJ1-2, with a possible D match to TRBD1 (5 bases). The V gene's germline CDR1 is WNHNN and CDR2 SYGVQD (reference sequence). This CDR3 spans 13 amino acids. Trimming took off 4 bases at V and 4 bases at J, with 10 bases between the two ends. CDR3 DNA: TGCGCCAGCAGTGCAGACAGCGTCTATGGCTACACCTTC. Amino acids: CASSADSVYGYTF.

The J gene is TRBJ1-5, the V gene TRBV1; TRBD1 was called by the table and not checked on the DNA. TRBV1 is a pseudogene segment. This CDR3 spans 13 amino acids. This CDR3 is CTSSWWGDQPQHF. The CDR3 nucleotides are TGCACCAGCAGCTGGTGGGGCGATCAGCCCCAGCATTTT.

This clone was recorded once. The gene calls are TRBV27 and TRBJ1-1; weak D call: TRBD1 (6 bases). Trimming pared 4 bases from V and 0 bases from J, leaving 18 bases between. The CDR3 totals 17 residues. CDR1 and CDR2 (germline): MNHEY, SMNVEV (reference sequence). This chain's CDR3 is CASSSRRRQAVNTEAFF. The CDR3 nucleotides are TGTGCCAGCAGTTCCCGACGACGACAGGCGGTGAACACTGAAGCTTTCTTT.

The J gene is TRBJ1-1, the V gene TRBV9, with D unclear. V gave up 0 bases and J gave up 0 bases, with 9 bases separating them. CDR3 length equals 15 residues. Germline assignment: CDR1 SGDLS and CDR2 YYNGEE. The DNA of the CDR3 is TGTGCCAGCAGCGTAGGTTTCGGGATGAACACTGAAGCTTTCTTT. Translated, it gives CASSVGFGMNTEAFF.

This clone appeared once. Within the sample, other DNA sequences also encode this same CDR3. This chain uses TRBV3-1 (or the pseudogene TRBV3-2) with TRBJ1-3, with 9 bases lining up with TRBD1. Trimming removed 1 base from V and 2 bases from J; junction bases left unmatched: 6. Germline V gene sequence: CDR1 LGHDT, CDR2 YNNKEL (reference sequence). This CDR3 is built from 17 residues. The CDR3 spells CASSQGPGQGAGNTIYF. The CDR3 DNA sequence: TGTGCCAGCAGCCAAGGGCCGGGACAGGGCGCTGGAAACACCATATATTTT.

This sequence joins TRBV28 and TRBJ2-7, with 9 bases that match TRBD2. V was clipped by 6 bases and J by 4 bases; unmatched bases: 7. Germline V gene lookup returns CDR1 MDHEN and CDR2 SYDVKM. This CDR3 has 14 amino acids. DNA of the CDR3: TGTGCCAGCAGCCCTAGCGGGATAAGGTACGAGCAGTACTTC. Protein sequence: CASSPSGIRYEQYF.

The table lists this clone with a count of one. The chain couples TRBV5-1 to TRBJ2-1; 14 bases agree with TRBD2. The CDR3 is made up of 21 amino acids. J was trimmed by 4 bases and V by 2 bases; bases with no gene match: 17. The V gene's germline CDR1 is SGHRS and CDR2 YFSETQ. The CDR3 spells CASSLHLGTSGRLGVYNEQFF. The CDR3 DNA reads as TGCGCCAGCAGCTTACACCTCGGGACTAGCGGGAGACTAGGCGTTTACAATGAGCAGTTCTTC.

In its sample, this clone was seen once. This chain connects TRBV5-4 to TRBJ2-3, with TRBD2 matching over 10 bases. This CDR3 has 15 amino acids. Per germline, CDR1 SGHNT and CDR2 YYREEE (reference sequence). The junction had 9 bases not matched to a gene; V was cut back by 4 bases and J by 7 bases. The CDR3 loop reads CASSNGLADPYTQYF. CDR3 nucleotide sequence: TGTGCCAGCAGCAATGGACTAGCGGACCCGTATACGCAGTATTTT.

As DNA, the CDR3 is TGTGCCAGCAGTTACGACAGGGTTGGTCAGCCCCAGCATTTT. It translates to CASSYDRVGQPQHF. The rearrangement uses TRBV27 and TRBJ1-5; 7 bases fit TRBD1. The germline V gene has CDR1 MNHEY and CDR2 SMNVEV (reference sequence). V shed 4 bases and J 6 bases; nucleotides not matched to a gene: 6. The CDR3 sequence is 14 residues long.

The gene calls are TRBV28 and TRBJ1-4; 8 bases line up with TRBD1. After removal of 8 bases from V and 4 bases from J, the junction contained 6 bases not matched to a gene. This CDR3 has 14 residues. CDR1 MDHEN and CDR2 SYDVKM come from the germline V gene. This chain's CDR3 is CASGQGSFNEKLFF. The CDR3 bases are TGTGCCAGCGGACAGGGTTCTTTTAATGAAAAACTGTTTTTT.

The chain recombines TRBV2 with TRBJ1-5; D is perhaps TRBD1 (5 bases). CDR1 is SNHLY, CDR2 FYNNEI, per germline. There are 16 residues in the CDR3. The V gene lost 2 bases and the J gene lost 4 bases, with 15 bases spanning the gap. The CDR3 sequence: CASSEFGPDKNQPQHF. The CDR3 DNA reads as TGTGCCAGCAGTGAATTCGGGCCGGACAAAAATCAGCCCCAGCATTTT.

This rearrangement joins TRBV5-1 to TRBJ2-1, with TRBD1 as a possible D gene (6 bases). V lost 5 bases to trimming and J lost 7 bases, with 13 bases between them. Germline V gene data show CDR1 as SGHRS and CDR2 as YFSETQ. This CDR3 has 13 residues. Here the CDR3 DNA reads TGCGCCAGCAGACGACAGGATCGGAATGAGCAGTTCTTC. Encoded protein: CASRRQDRNEQFF.

This chain links TRBV5-1 with TRBJ1-1, with D possibly being TRBD1 (6 bases). CDR1 is SGHRS and CDR2 is YFSETQ in the germline V gene. Trimming cost V 0 bases and J 2 bases, with 14 bases left between them. CDR3 length equals 16 residues. The DNA for the CDR3 is TGCGCCAGCAGCTTGGATGCGGGGGCGGTAAACACTGAAGCTTTCTTT. It encodes CASSLDAGAVNTEAFF.

The rearrangement joins TRBV4-1 to TRBJ2-3; D is uncertain. The germline V and J ends were trimmed by 1 base and 8 bases, with 13 bases remaining between them. Germline-derived CDR1 and CDR2 are MGHRA and YSYEKL. This CDR3 has 14 amino acids. CDR3 nucleotide sequence: TGCGCCAGCAGCCAAGGGGATCAGTTGCGTACGCAGTATTTT. It encodes CASSQGDQLRTQYF.

The V and J genes are TRBV7-2 and TRBJ1-5; D remains unclear. The germline V gene has CDR1 SGHTA and CDR2 FQGNSA. CDR3 length equals 13 residues. V was pared by 4 bases and J by 5 bases, with 9 bases between. The CDR3 reads CASSSSLDQPQHF. In DNA, the CDR3 is TGTGCCAGCAGCTCAAGTCTGGATCAGCCCCAGCATTTT.

The chain joins TRBV7-8 to TRBJ1-3; D may be TRBD1 (5 bases). Germline V gene lookup returns CDR1 SGHVS and CDR2 FQNEAQ. V was shortened by 5 bases and J by 4 bases, with 18 bases between the two germline ends. This CDR3 contains 16 residues. The CDR3 nucleotides read TGTGCCAGCAGCGTCTCCGTGGGGGGATCAGGAAACACCATATATTTT. Translating gives CASSVSVGGSGNTIYF. Supplemented by reference TRBV7-8 and TRBJ1-3, the full variable domain reads GAGVSQSPRYKVAKRGQDVALRCDPISGHVSLFWYQQALGQGPEFLTYFQNEAQLDKSGLPSDRFFAERPEGSVSTLKIQRTQQEDSAVYLCASSVSVGGSGNTIYFGEGSWLTVV.

V is TRBV7-2 and J is TRBJ2-7; TRBD2 agrees at 11 bases. The CDR3 runs to 19 residues. V lost 1 base and J lost 2; bases outside the gene matches: 13. The V gene's germline CDR1 is SGHTA and CDR2 FQGNSA. The DNA for the CDR3 is TGTGCCAGCAGCTTAGGGCCCCTTTCTAGCGGGGGGTTGACCTACGAGCAGTACTTC. Its translation: CASSLGPLSSGGLTYEQYF.

The chain carries TRBV19 and TRBJ1-6, with D hard to call. The CDR3 totals 14 residues. Looked up from germline, CDR1 is LNHDA and CDR2 is SQIVND (reference sequence). Trimming stripped 6 bases from V and 4 bases from J, with 10 bases between. The CDR3 sequence is CASRSGEYNSPLHF. For the CDR3, the DNA is TGTGCCAGTAGATCCGGGGAATATAATTCACCCCTCCACTTT.

This clone has only a few counts. This chain links TRBV15 with TRBJ2-3; tentative D call: TRBD2 (6 bases). V was clipped by 1 base and J by 2 bases, with 19 bases between them. Germline V lookup: CDR1 LNHNV, CDR2 YYDKDF (reference sequence). The CDR3 has 18 amino acids. CDR3 DNA sequence: TGTGCCACCAGCAGAGCGGGGGAATTATATTTACACACAGATACGCAGTATTTT. The encoded protein is CATSRAGELYLHTDTQYF.

The CDR3 region has the DNA TGTGCCAGCAGCCCCGGTACCGGCATTAGGGTGGAGCAGTACTTC. It specifies CASSPGTGIRVEQYF. The rearrangement uses TRBV11-2 and TRBJ2-7; D unresolved. V lost 5 bases, J lost 7 bases, and 21 bases lay in between. The CDR3 length is 15 residues. The germline V gene has CDR1 SGHAT and CDR2 FQNNGV.